One and the same sample provided the 9 T cell receptor delta chains below, sequenced in a study of gamma-delta T cells after stem cell transplantation. TCRdb made new clone calls on the RT-PCR reads using CATT. The data show over a thousand delta-chain clones, 3% to 4% seen once. The sample comprised gamma-delta T cells. These receptors were taken from a human donor. It is not recorded whose cells these are; they may come from a transplant donor.

Judged by abundance, this clone is large (0.1 to 1%). The chain has TRDV2 and TRDJ1; TRDD3 aligns across 7 bases. The CDR3 consists of 17 residues. The junction had 9 bases not matched to a gene; V was cut back by 0 bases and J by 0 bases. Germline assignment: CDR1 GEAIGNYY and CDR2 EKD. CDR3 sequence reads: CACDTGYGPPYTDKLIF. The CDR3 bases are TGTGCCTGTGACACCGGATACGGTCCCCCGTACACCGATAAACTCATCTTT.

Of note for this clone: A much larger clone differs by one base, so this may be a read error. Here the CDR3 DNA reads TGTGCCCGTGACAGCTTACTGTCAAACACGAACGACAACACCGATAAACTCATCTTT. Translating gives CARDSLLSNTNDNTDKLIF. This chain connects TRDV2 to TRDJ1, with D unresolved. Germline loops: CDR1 GEAIGNYY, CDR2 EKD. The CDR3 runs to 19 residues.

This clone was detected only a few times. A clone one base away is much larger, so this may be a read error. The rearrangement joins TRDV2 to TRDJ1; TRDD3 matches 8 bases. The CDR3 runs to 18 residues. Germline assignment: CDR1 GEAIGNYY and CDR2 EKD. DNA of the CDR3: TGTGCCGGTGACACCGTGGAACTACTGGGGGCTTACACCGATAAACTCATCTTT. This translates into CAGDTVELLGAYTDKLIF.

This clone was detected only a few times. A far larger clone is only one base removed, so a read error is likely. The chain combines TRDV2 with TRDJ1, with a tentative D call TRDD3 (6 bases). Trimming stripped 1 base from V and 1 base from J, with 21 bases between. This CDR3 contains 18 residues. From germline, CDR1 is GEAIGNYY and CDR2 EKD. The CDR3 bases are TGTGCCTGTGACACACTACTGGGTCGGGACGAACCCACCGATAAACTCATCTTT. This gives the protein CACDTLLGRDEPTDKLIF.

By sample fraction, this clone is large. The rearrangement links TRDV2 to TRDJ1; TRDD3 agrees at 10 bases. This CDR3 spans 16 amino acids. The V segment lost 0 bases and the J segment 2 bases; nucleotides outside the gene matches: 5. Looked up from germline, CDR1 is GEAIGNYY and CDR2 is EKD. In nucleotides, the CDR3 is TGTGCCTGTGACACCGTGGGACTGGGGGATACCGATAAACTCATCTTT. Its translation: CACDTVGLGDTDKLIF.

In its sample, this clone was seen a few times. This may be a read error: a much more frequent sequence differs by one nucleotide. Other DNA sequences in this specimen translate into the identical CDR3. The rearrangement joins TRDV2 to TRDJ1; no clear D. This CDR3 spans 16 amino acids. Germline loops: CDR1 GEAIGNYY, CDR2 EKD. The CDR3 sequence: CACDTLASLTTDKLIF. Written as DNA, the CDR3 is TGTGCCTGCGACACCCTCGCATCTCTAACGACCGATAAACTCATCTTT.

With respect to this clone: A far bigger clonotype differs at one base, so this is likely a read error. The J segment is TRDJ3; no V gene was assigned; TRDD3, the table's D call, was not compared with the DNA. The CDR3 spans 23 residues. For the CDR3, the DNA is TGTGCCTGTGACTCCCCAGGGAGTGGGGGACTACGCAAATACTCCTGGGACACCCGACAGATGTTTTTC. Its translation is CACDSPGSGGLRKYSWDTRQMFF.

This clone is termed large. In the same sample, other DNA sequences code for this CDR3. V usage is TRDV2 and J usage is TRDJ1; D perhaps matches TRDD3 (6 bases). V was clipped by 3 bases and J by 0 bases, with 25 bases between them. CDR1 is GEAIGNYY, CDR2 EKD, per germline. This CDR3 region has 19 residues. The CDR3 loop is CACDQLHDTFFKYTDKLIF. CDR3 DNA: TGTGCCTGTGACCAGTTACACGATACGTTCTTTAAGTACACCGATAAACTCATCTTT.

In its sample, this clone was seen a few times. This may be a read error: a much more frequent sequence differs by one nucleotide. Other nucleotide sequences in the sample specify the same CDR3. This rearrangement joins TRDV2 to TRDJ1; 10 bases match TRDD3. CDR3 length equals 17 residues. Germline V gene lookup returns CDR1 GEAIGNYY and CDR2 EKD. Written as DNA, the CDR3 is TGTGCCTGTGATAGACTGGGGGATTTCAGGGACACCGATAAACTCATCTTC. Translated: CACDRLGDFRDTDKLIF.